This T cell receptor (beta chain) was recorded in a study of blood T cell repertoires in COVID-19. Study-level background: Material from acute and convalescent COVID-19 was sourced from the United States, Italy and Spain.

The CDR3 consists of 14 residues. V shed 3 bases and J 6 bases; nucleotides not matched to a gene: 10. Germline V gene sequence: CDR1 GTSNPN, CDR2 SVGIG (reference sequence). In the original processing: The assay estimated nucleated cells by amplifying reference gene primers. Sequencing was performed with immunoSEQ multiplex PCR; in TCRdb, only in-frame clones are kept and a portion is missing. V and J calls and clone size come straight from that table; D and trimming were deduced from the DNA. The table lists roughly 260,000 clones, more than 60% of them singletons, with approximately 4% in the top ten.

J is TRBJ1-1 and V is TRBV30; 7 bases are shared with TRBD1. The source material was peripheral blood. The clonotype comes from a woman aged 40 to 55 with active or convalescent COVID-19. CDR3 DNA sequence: TGTGCCTGGAGCGAGACAGGGTTTCGCTCTGAAGCTTTCTTT. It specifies CAWSETGFRSEAFF. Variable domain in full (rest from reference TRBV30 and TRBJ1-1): SQTIHQWPATLVQPVGSPLSLECTVEGTSNPNLYWYRQAAGRGLQLLFYSVGIGQISSEVPQNLSASRPQDRQFILSSKKLLLSDSGFYLCAWSETGFRSEAFFGQGTRLTVV.